The 17 T cell receptor beta chains listed next were all sequenced from one sample in a study of blood T cell repertoires in COVID-19. TCRdb's table, derived via immunoSEQ multiplex PCR, lists solely in-frame clones and lacks some. The sample includes some 150,000 clones, over 85% of them seen just once. Sequencing was performed on peripheral blood. The receptors here all came from a human donor in a cohort sampled during active COVID-19.

The J gene is TRBJ2-1, the V gene TRBV4-2; the match to TRBD2 covers 15 bases. CDR1 and CDR2 (germline): LGHNA, YNFKEQ. The V and J ends lost 4 bases and 9 bases, in that order; junction bases with no gene match: 10. The CDR3 consists of 17 residues. CDR3 protein: CASSPAGLAGGPGEQFF. The CDR3 region has the DNA TGTGCCAGCAGCCCGGCTGGACTAGCGGGGGGGCCGGGTGAGCAGTTCTTC.

V usage is TRBV5-5 and J usage is TRBJ2-7; 9 bases agree with TRBD1. CDR1 and CDR2 (germline): SGHKS, YYEKEE (reference sequence). The CDR3 has 16 amino acids. The V and J ends lost 4 bases and 2 bases, in that order; junction bases with no gene match: 10. CDR3 sequence reads: CASSLAFRDRAYEQYF. DNA of the CDR3: TGTGCCAGCAGCCTGGCCTTCAGGGACAGGGCCTACGAGCAGTACTTC. Together with reference TRBV5-5 and TRBJ2-7, the CDR3 gives the full variable domain: DAGVTQSPTHLIKTRGQQVTLRCSPISGHKSVSWYQQVLGQGPQFIFQYYEKEERGRGNFPDRFSARQFPNYSSELNVNALLLGDSALYLCASSLAFRDRAYEQYFGPGTRLTVT.

This clone was found once. CDR3 bases: TGTGCCAGCAGCGCAAAGACTAGCGGGGGGGAGAAAGGCTACGAGCAGTACTTC. It codes for CASSAKTSGGEKGYEQYF. V is TRBV7-6 and J is TRBJ2-7; 14 bases agree with TRBD2. The CDR3 has 18 amino acids. Germline CDR1 SGHVS, CDR2 FNYEAQ. The V and J ends lost 5 bases and 3 bases, in that order; junction bases with no gene match: 12. Drawing the rest from reference TRBV7-6 and TRBJ2-7, the complete variable domain is GAGVSQSPRYKVTKRGQDVALRCDPISGHVSLYWYRQALGQGPEFLTYFNYEAQQDKSGLPNDRFSAERPEGSISTLTIQRTEQRDSAMYRCASSAKTSGGEKGYEQYFGPGTRLTVT.

The rearrangement uses TRBV7-8 and TRBJ1-2; no firm D call. The CDR3 loop spans 13 amino acids. The V end lost 1 base, the J end lost 3 bases, and 6 bases lay between the germline ends. Looked up from germline, CDR1 is SGHVS and CDR2 is FQNEAQ. CDR3 sequence reads: CASSLDSYYGYTF. The CDR3 DNA sequence: TGTGCCAGCAGCTTAGACAGCTACTATGGCTACACCTTC.

The chain is built from TRBV12-5 and TRBJ1-2; D may be TRBD1 (5 bases). Germline V lookup: CDR1 LGHNT, CDR2 FRNRAP. V was clipped by 8 bases and J by 0 bases, with 16 bases between them. The CDR3 has 15 residues. The CDR3 sequence: CASFGPRVANYGYTF. As DNA, the CDR3 is TGTGCTAGTTTTGGCCCCAGGGTAGCTAACTATGGCTACACCTTC.

The rearrangement joins TRBV4-1 to TRBJ1-2; D remains ambiguous. Germline lookup yields CDR1 MGHRA and CDR2 YSYEKL. CDR3 size: 13 residues. V was shortened by 1 base and J by 8 bases, with 11 bases between the two germline ends. This chain's CDR3 is CASSQGGRDGYTF. CDR3 nucleotide sequence: TGCGCCAGCAGCCAAGGAGGTCGCGACGGCTACACCTTC.

This sequence joins TRBV5-8 and TRBJ2-3; TRBD1 is a possible D gene (6 bases). Germline CDR1 is SGHTS and CDR2 is YDEGEE. The CDR3 sequence is 15 residues long. V was cut by 3 bases and J by 4 bases, with 15 bases left in between. The CDR3 bases are TGTGCCAGCAGCTCGCCGGGACAAGGGCCAGATACGCAGTATTTT. This encodes CASSSPGQGPDTQYF.

The V gene is TRBV5-1, the J gene TRBJ2-7; 12 nucleotides align to TRBD2. The CDR3 loop spans 16 amino acids. The V and J ends lost 0 bases and 6 bases, in that order; junction bases with no gene match: 7. Looked up from germline, CDR1 is SGHRS and CDR2 is YFSETQ. The DNA for the CDR3 is TGCGCCAGCAGCTTGGACCTGACTAGCGGGGGTGGCGAGCAGTACTTC. The encoded protein is CASSLDLTSGGGEQYF.

This chain links TRBV11-2 with TRBJ2-3, with 12 bases identical to TRBD2. The CDR3 runs to 15 residues. V shed 5 bases and J 2 bases; nucleotides not matched to a gene: 2. Germline CDR1 is SGHAT and CDR2 is FQNNGV. The CDR3 region has the DNA TGTGCCAGCAGCCGGACTAGCGGGGCCACAGATACGCAGTATTTT. Translation gives CASSRTSGATDTQYF.

The chain recombines TRBV13 with TRBJ2-3; 10 bases agree with TRBD2. Germline lookup yields CDR1 PRHDT and CDR2 FYEKMQ (reference sequence). Trimming at V came to 5 bases and at J to 4 bases, leaving 3 bases not matched to a gene. The CDR3 totals 14 residues. CDR3: CASSPGLAADTQYF. In DNA, the CDR3 is TGTGCCAGCAGCCCTGGACTAGCGGCAGATACGCAGTATTTT.

The J gene is TRBJ1-2, the V gene TRBV12-3 or TRBV12-4, with D possibly matching TRBD1 (6 bases). This CDR3 region has 13 residues. Trimming shortened V by 3 bases and J by 5 bases, and 10 bases separated the two germline ends. The CDR3 reads CASSFRTDYGYTF. DNA of the CDR3: TGTGCCAGCAGTTTTCGGACAGATTATGGCTACACCTTC.

This rearrangement joins TRBV5-1 to TRBJ2-5; 7 positions agree with TRBD1. The V segment lost 2 bases and the J segment 5 bases; nucleotides outside the gene matches: 6. Germline V gives CDR1 SGHRS, CDR2 YFSETQ. This CDR3 contains 14 residues. CDR3 nucleotide sequence: TGCGCCAGCAGCTTAACAGGGGTCGGGGAGACCCAGTACTTC. Translating it yields CASSLTGVGETQYF.

V usage is TRBV14 and J usage is TRBJ2-1, with TRBD1 as a possible D gene (6 bases). Germline lookup yields CDR1 SGHDN and CDR2 FVKESK. Trimming shortened V by 4 bases and J by 13 bases, and 11 bases separated the two germline ends. The length of the CDR3 is 11 residues. CDR3 DNA: TGTGCCAGCAGCCGAGACAGGTCTCAGTTCTTC. This codes for CASSRDRSQFF.

This sequence joins TRBV5-1 and TRBJ2-7; 9 bases are a match to TRBD1. Germline CDR1 SGHRS, CDR2 YFSETQ. V lost 4 bases to trimming and J lost 4 bases; unmatched junction nucleotides: 6. The CDR3 sequence is 14 residues long. CDR3 loop: CASSPQGQGYEQYF. The CDR3 DNA sequence: TGCGCCAGCAGCCCCCAGGGACAGGGTTACGAGCAGTACTTC.

The chain joins TRBV27 to TRBJ1-4; D unclear. CDR1 is MNHEY, CDR2 SMNVEV, per germline (reference sequence). Trimming stripped 5 bases from V and 7 bases from J, with 20 bases between. The CDR3 spans 16 residues. CDR3: CASSPRAWRFGEKLFF. CDR3 coding DNA: TGTGCCAGCAGTCCGAGAGCGTGGAGGTTTGGTGAAAAACTGTTTTTT.

The chain uses TRBV7-9 and TRBJ2-2; TRBD1 agrees at 8 bases. This CDR3 is built from 15 residues. Germline V gene lookup returns CDR1 SEHNR and CDR2 FQNEAQ (reference sequence). V dropped 5 bases and J dropped 6; count of bases not matched to a gene: 8. CDR3 nucleotide sequence: TGTGCCAGCAGCCAGGCGCGGACAGGGCCCGGGGAGCTGTTTTTT. Residues: CASSQARTGPGELFF. Based on the CDR3 plus reference TRBV7-9 and TRBJ2-2, the full variable domain is DTGVSQNPRHKITKRGQNVTFRCDPISEHNRLYWYRQTLGQGPEFLTYFQNEAQLEKSRLLSDRFSAERPKGSFSTLEIQRTEQGDSAMYLCASSQARTGPGELFFGEGSRLTVL.

This clone has a single count. This rearrangement joins TRBV13 to TRBJ2-1, with 9 bases aligning to TRBD1. Germline V gene lookup returns CDR1 PRHDT and CDR2 FYEKMQ (reference sequence). V trimming: 5 bases; J trimming: 2 bases; junction bases outside the gene matches: 7. The CDR3 extends over 16 amino acids. As DNA, the CDR3 is TGTGCCAGCAGCCCAGGGACAGGGTGGACCTACAATGAGCAGTTCTTC. It codes for CASSPGTGWTYNEQFF.